This TCR beta chain was captured by sequencing in a study of blood T cell repertoires in COVID-19. Study at large: COVID-19 samples from acute and convalescent phases originated in the United States, Italy and Spain. Sources were T cells, B-cell-depleted T cells, or PBMCs; the material itself was cDNA or gDNA.

V lost 7 bases and J lost 2, with 15 bases in between. The CDR3 sequence is 15 residues long. The germline CDR1 and CDR2 sequences are LNHDA and SQIVND (reference sequence). How the authors handled the data: Counts of nucleated cells, estimated from reference gene primer amplification, were obtained. TCRdb's table, derived via immunoSEQ multiplex PCR, lists solely in-frame clones and lacks some. Clone size and the V and J calls come from that table; the DNA yielded D and trimming. The table shows about 28,000 clones, with roughly 90% occurring only once. This sequence was found in a man aged 55 to 70 with active COVID-19. V usage is TRBV19 and J usage is TRBJ1-3, with unresolved D. Sequencing was done on a sample of peripheral blood. The CDR3 DNA sequence: TGTGCCAGTAACCCGGGAAGGGAGGCTGGAAACACCATATATTTT. Residues: CASNPGREAGNTIYF.